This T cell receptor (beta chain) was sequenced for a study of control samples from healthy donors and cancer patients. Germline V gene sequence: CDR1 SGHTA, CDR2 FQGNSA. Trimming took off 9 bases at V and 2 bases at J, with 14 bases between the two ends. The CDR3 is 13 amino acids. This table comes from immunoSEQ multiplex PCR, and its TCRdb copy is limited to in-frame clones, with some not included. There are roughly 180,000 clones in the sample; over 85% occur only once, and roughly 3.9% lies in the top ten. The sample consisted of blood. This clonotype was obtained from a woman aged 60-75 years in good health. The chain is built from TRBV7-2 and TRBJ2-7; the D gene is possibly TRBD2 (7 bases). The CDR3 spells CASRGAGAYEQYF. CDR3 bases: TGTGCCAGTCGGGGGGCAGGGGCCTACGAGCAGTACTTC.